This passage covers 14 T cell receptor beta chains from one sample sequenced in a study of STAT5B mutations in CD4+ large granular lymphocyte leukemia. Profiled with immunoSEQ multiplex PCR; TCRdb holds only in-frame clones, not every one. The sample holds about 46,000 clones, about 80% seen once. Sequenced sample: CD4+ T cells from blood buffy coats. The source of these receptors is a human donor in good health.

The chain is built from TRBV9 and TRBJ2-3; TRBD2 matches at 15 bases. The CDR3 totals 18 residues. The ends lost 1 base at V and 10 bases at J; junction bases unmatched: 13. Germline V gives CDR1 SGDLS, CDR2 YYNGEE. The CDR3 loop is CASSVPDRTSGRATPQYF. CDR3 bases: TGTGCCAGCAGCGTACCAGACCGGACTAGCGGGAGGGCCACTCCGCAGTATTTT.

This chain joins TRBV5-1 and TRBJ2-3; tentatively, D is TRBD2 (6 bases). V was pared by 4 bases and J by 5 bases, with 11 bases between. The CDR3 is made up of 13 amino acids. Germline V gene lookup returns CDR1 SGHRS and CDR2 YFSETQ. This CDR3 reads CASSHLGGDTQYF. The CDR3 DNA follows: TGCGCCAGCAGCCATCTCGGGGGAGATACGCAGTATTTT.

The chain combines TRBV25-1 with TRBJ1-2, with D tentatively TRBD1 (6 bases). This CDR3 is built from 15 residues. The V gene's germline CDR1 is MGHDK and CDR2 SYGVNS. V lost 3 bases to trimming and J lost 2 bases, with 13 bases between them. The CDR3 nucleotides read TGTGCCAGCAGTGACGGGGGGCGCCGGAACTATGGCTACACCTTC. It encodes CASSDGGRRNYGYTF.

This chain uses TRBV9 with TRBJ2-1; TRBD2 matches at 13 bases. Germline V gene lookup returns CDR1 SGDLS and CDR2 YYNGEE. CDR3 length: 15 amino acids. The junction had 7 bases not matched to a gene; V was cut back by 3 bases and J by 10 bases. The chain's CDR3 is CASSATSGRASEQFF. The CDR3 DNA sequence: TGTGCCAGCAGCGCTACTAGCGGGAGGGCCTCGGAGCAGTTCTTC.

The V call is TRBV7-6, the J call TRBJ2-2; TRBD2 aligns across 8 bases. V was pared by 5 bases and J by 0 bases, with 5 bases of the junction left unmatched. This CDR3 has 16 residues. Germline V gene sequence: CDR1 SGHVS, CDR2 FNYEAQ. CDR3 coding DNA: TGTGCCAGCAGCACAACAGCGGGAGCGAACACCGGGGAGCTGTTTTTT. Translated: CASSTTAGANTGELFF.

J is TRBJ2-7 and V is TRBV28; the D call may be TRBD1 or TRBD2 (6 bases each). The ends were cut back, 7 bases at V and 3 bases at J, with 16 bases in the middle. In germline, CDR1 is MDHEN, CDR2 SYDVKM. The CDR3 consists of 14 residues. CDR3 amino acids: CASTPGATIYEQYF. CDR3 sequence (DNA): TGTGCCAGCACCCCGGGGGCCACAATCTACGAGCAGTACTTC.

The chain carries TRBV7-3 and TRBJ2-2; 7 bases agree with TRBD2. The CDR3 is 16 amino acids. The junction had 12 bases not matched to a gene; V was cut back by 5 bases and J by 6 bases. The germline V gene has CDR1 SGHTA and CDR2 FQGTGA. The CDR3 nucleotides read TGTGCCAGCAGCCTAGGGTCCAGCGGGGTTTCCGGGGAGCTGTTTTTT. Protein sequence: CASSLGSSGVSGELFF.

The CDR3 coding sequence is TGTGCCAGCAGTCGGACTAGCGGGTACACAGATACGCAGTATTTT. It codes for CASSRTSGYTDTQYF. The V and J genes are TRBV6-6 and TRBJ2-3; 11 bases match TRBD2. This CDR3 comprises 15 residues. V lost 5 bases to trimming and J lost 2 bases; unmatched junction nucleotides: 3. CDR1 and CDR2 from the germline V gene are MNHNY and SVGAGI (reference sequence).

The gene calls are TRBV11-2 and TRBJ1-5; TRBD1 is a possible D gene (5 bases). V lost 0 bases to trimming and J lost 3 bases, with 9 bases between them. The CDR3 has 15 residues. Germline values: CDR1 SGHAT, CDR2 FQNNGV. The CDR3 DNA is TGTGCCAGCAGCTTAGATTTCGGGGCCAATCAGCCCCAGCATTTT. Translated: CASSLDFGANQPQHF.

J is TRBJ2-1 and V is TRBV5-4; 13 bases align to TRBD2. The V gene's germline CDR1 is SGHNT and CDR2 YYREEE (reference sequence). Trimming removed 4 bases from V and 8 bases from J; junction bases left unmatched: 3. This CDR3 comprises 14 residues. The CDR3 nucleotides are TGTGCCAGCAGCGGGACTAGCGGGGTAGATGAGCAGTTCTTC. It translates to CASSGTSGVDEQFF.

DNA for the CDR3: TGTGCCAGCAGCTTAGACAGGGTTTCCTACGAGCAGTACTTC. As protein: CASSLDRVSYEQYF. The gene calls are TRBV7-8 and TRBJ2-7, with a possible D match to TRBD1 (6 bases). The CDR3 runs to 14 residues. V was pared by 1 base and J by 1 base, with 8 bases between. Germline V lookup: CDR1 SGHVS, CDR2 FQNEAQ.

The chain recombines TRBV2 with TRBJ1-5; 8 nucleotides match TRBD1. The CDR3 has 13 amino acids. The V gene's germline CDR1 is SNHLY and CDR2 FYNNEI. The V segment lost 4 bases and the J segment 7 bases; nucleotides outside the gene matches: 3. The DNA of the CDR3 is TGTGCCAGCAGTGCGGCAGGGGGCCAGCCCCAGCATTTT. This encodes CASSAAGGQPQHF.

The chain carries TRBV7-2 and TRBJ2-7, with D tentatively TRBD2 (6 bases). Germline loops: CDR1 SGHTA, CDR2 FQGNSA. Trimming took off 2 bases at V and 1 base at J, with 9 bases between the two ends. This CDR3 has 14 amino acids. The CDR3 region has the DNA TGTGCCAGCAGCTTAAGTCGGGAGTCCTACGAGCAGTACTTC. Translated, it gives CASSLSRESYEQYF.

The CDR3 reads CASSQAGTGNTEAFF. The CDR3 DNA is TGCGCCAGCAGCCAAGCGGGGACGGGCAACACTGAAGCTTTCTTT. The chain combines TRBV4-1 with TRBJ1-1; D is perhaps TRBD1 (5 bases). V was shortened by 1 base and J by 2 bases, with 11 bases between the two germline ends. The CDR3 has 15 residues. Germline loops: CDR1 MGHRA, CDR2 YSYEKL.